The 25 T cell receptor beta chains presented below share a single source sample, sequenced in a study of blood T cell repertoires in COVID-19. TCRdb's copy holds only in-frame clones and misses some; the assay was immunoSEQ multiplex PCR. The data show approximately 150,000 clones, 65% to 85% seen once. The specimen was PBMCs or T cells enriched from blood (not recorded which). The receptors were gathered from a man in his forties who had recovered from COVID-19.

The chain carries TRBV6-5 and TRBJ1-3; D is perhaps TRBD1 (6 bases). Germline CDR1 and CDR2: MNHEY and SVGAGI. This CDR3 has 15 residues. V was clipped by 6 bases and J by 0 bases, with 12 bases between them. The CDR3 region has the DNA TGTGCCAGCAGCGGACAGACTTTCTCTGGAAACACCATATATTTT. It specifies CASSGQTFSGNTIYF.

The chain links TRBV9 to TRBJ2-2; 8 bases align to TRBD1. Per the germline V gene, CDR1 is SGDLS and CDR2 is YYNGEE. The CDR3 is 15 amino acids. Trimming removed 4 bases from V and 5 bases from J; junction bases left unmatched: 7. The CDR3 nucleotides are TGTGCCAGCAGCAAATACAGGGGGAGTACCGGGGAGCTGTTTTTT. Translation: CASSKYRGSTGELFF.

This clone counts as medium-sized (0.01 to 0.1%). This chain uses TRBV3-1 (or the pseudogene TRBV3-2) with TRBJ2-2; no definite D call. The V end lost 5 bases, the J end lost 3 bases, and 13 bases lay between the germline ends. Germline V gene data show CDR1 as LGHDT and CDR2 as YNNKEL (reference sequence). This CDR3 has 15 residues. This CDR3 reads CASSSAAVHTGELFF. The CDR3 nucleotides are TGTGCCAGCAGCAGCGCGGCAGTCCACACCGGGGAGCTGTTTTTT.

This clone was found once. The genes are TRBV14 and TRBJ1-6; 10 bases are a match to TRBD1. J lost 7 bases, V lost 4 bases, and 4 bases had no gene match. Germline CDR1 SGHDN, CDR2 FVKESK. This CDR3 contains 15 residues. The CDR3 region is CASSPRTGGNSPLHF. CDR3 in DNA: TGTGCCAGCAGCCCCCGGACAGGGGGAAATTCACCCCTCCACTTT.

V is TRBV7-6 and J is TRBJ2-1; 9 nucleotides match TRBD1. The CDR3 loop spans 13 amino acids. From germline, CDR1 is SGHVS and CDR2 FNYEAQ. Trimming took 3 bases from V and 7 from J; bases not matched to a gene: 1. CDR3 sequence reads: CASSFGQGNEQFF. DNA of the CDR3: TGTGCCAGCAGCTTCGGACAGGGGAATGAGCAGTTCTTC.

The chain couples TRBV10-3 to TRBJ2-1; 10 bases are a match to TRBD2. J was trimmed by 1 base and V by 4 bases; bases with no gene match: 13. The V gene's germline CDR1 is ENHRY and CDR2 SYGVKD. The CDR3 has 19 residues. CDR3 nucleotide sequence: TGTGCCATCAGTGGGCCCACTAGCGGGGCCCTGGTGTCCTACAATGAGCAGTTCTTC. This gives the protein CAISGPTSGALVSYNEQFF.

V and J are TRBV7-3 and TRBJ1-3; D might be TRBD1 (6 bases). With 5 bases removed from V and 7 bases from J, the gap between germline ends came to 15 bases. The CDR3 spans 14 residues. Germline V gene lookup returns CDR1 SGHTA and CDR2 FQGTGA. CDR3 amino acids: CASSQPDSRNTIYF. CDR3 nucleotide sequence: TGTGCCAGCAGCCAACCGGACAGCCGGAACACCATATATTTT.

V usage is TRBV2 and J usage is TRBJ2-1; 8 bases agree with TRBD2. Germline CDR1 SNHLY, CDR2 FYNNEI. The length of the CDR3 is 14 residues. The ends lost 10 bases at V and 1 base at J; junction bases unmatched: 6. The CDR3 here is CATPRGGSYNEQFF. Here the CDR3 DNA reads TGTGCCACTCCTCGGGGGGGATCCTACAATGAGCAGTTCTTC.

The V call is TRBV1, the J call TRBJ2-1; the DNA was not compared with TRBD2, the D call given in the table. TRBV1 is flagged as a pseudogene. The CDR3 has 18 amino acids. The CDR3 DNA reads TGCACCAGCAGCCAAGATCCCGGCGGGACTAGGAACTACAATGAGCAGTTCTTC. Residues: CTSSQDPGGTRNYNEQFF.

The chain has TRBV3-1 (or the pseudogene TRBV3-2) and TRBJ2-5; 8 positions agree with TRBD2. The V gene's germline CDR1 is LGHDT and CDR2 YNNKEL (reference sequence). The CDR3 sequence is 15 residues long. V was pared by 1 base and J by 9 bases, with 10 bases of the junction left unmatched. CDR3 protein: CASSQGEGGGRPQYF. For the CDR3, the DNA is TGTGCCAGCAGCCAAGGAGAGGGCGGGGGGCGGCCCCAGTACTTC.

This chain uses TRBV28 with TRBJ1-5, with D possibly matching TRBD1 (5 bases). The CDR3 length is 15 residues. The V and J ends lost 4 bases and 5 bases respectively, with 15 bases between them. The germline CDR1 and CDR2 sequences are MDHEN and SYDVKM. DNA for the CDR3: TGTGCCAGCAGTTCATCAGGGTCCGGCGATCAGCCCCAGCATTTT. Encoded protein: CASSSSGSGDQPQHF.

The chain links TRBV27 to TRBJ1-5, with D perhaps TRBD1 (5 bases). The V end lost 6 bases, the J end lost 1 base, and 16 bases lay between the germline ends. This CDR3 spans 16 amino acids. Germline CDR1 is MNHEY and CDR2 is SMNVEV (reference sequence). CDR3 sequence (DNA): TGTGCCAGCAGGGGCTTGGGGGGAGGAAGCAATCAGCCCCAGCATTTT. Amino acid sequence: CASRGLGGGSNQPQHF.

The rearrangement links TRBV3-1 (or the pseudogene TRBV3-2) to TRBJ2-4; TRBD1 aligns across 7 bases. The germline gives CDR1 LGHDT, CDR2 YNNKEL (reference sequence). The CDR3 consists of 14 residues. The junction had 8 bases not matched to a gene; V was cut back by 4 bases and J by 8 bases. CDR3 DNA sequence: TGTGCCAGCAGCCGGCGGACAGGCCTGGACATTCAGTACTTC. Residues: CASSRRTGLDIQYF.

This chain connects TRBV6-5 to TRBJ2-7; D is ambiguous. CDR1 is MNHEY and CDR2 is SVGAGI in the germline V gene. This CDR3 is 15 amino acids long. Between the trimmed V and J ends, which lost 11 bases and 0 bases, there was a span of 20 bases. This CDR3 reads CASRLSEVSSYEQYV. In nucleotides, the CDR3 is TGTGCCTCCCGATTATCCGAAGTGAGCTCCTACGAGCAGTACGTC.

The CDR3 region is CASSLVASSYNEQFF. The CDR3 DNA is TGCGCCAGCAGCTTGGTCGCCAGCTCCTACAATGAGCAGTTCTTC. The chain links TRBV5-1 to TRBJ2-1; D gene unclear. The germline V and J ends were trimmed by 0 bases and 0 bases, with 7 bases remaining between them. This CDR3 spans 15 amino acids. Germline V lookup: CDR1 SGHRS, CDR2 YFSETQ.

The rearrangement uses TRBV28 and TRBJ2-5; 11 positions agree with TRBD2. Trimming removed 1 base from V and 6 bases from J; junction bases left unmatched: 7. Per germline, CDR1 MDHEN and CDR2 SYDVKM. The CDR3 consists of 16 residues. The DNA of the CDR3 is TGTGCCAGCAGTTTATCGGCTAGCGGGGGGTCGAAGACCCAGTACTTC. This sequence encodes CASSLSASGGSKTQYF.

The chain links TRBV3-1 (or the pseudogene TRBV3-2) to TRBJ2-1, with D possibly matching TRBD2 (5 bases). The germline V gene encodes CDR1 LGHDT and CDR2 YNNKEL (reference sequence). With 3 bases removed from V and 6 bases from J, the gap between germline ends came to 18 bases. The CDR3 has 16 residues. The CDR3 sequence is CASSHRIETKSNEQFF. In DNA, the CDR3 is TGTGCCAGCAGCCATCGGATAGAGACTAAGTCCAATGAGCAGTTCTTC.

V is TRBV6-1 and J is TRBJ2-1, with D possibly TRBD2 on 6 matching bases. The CDR3 sequence is 14 residues long. Germline V lookup: CDR1 MNHNS, CDR2 SASEGT. V was pared by 2 bases and J by 6 bases, with 11 bases between. DNA of the CDR3: TGTGCCAGCAGTGAATATACTAGCCCCAATGAGCAGTTCTTC. Translated, it gives CASSEYTSPNEQFF.

The chain carries TRBV19 and TRBJ1-1; TRBD1 might be the D (6 bases). CDR3 size: 12 residues. Germline CDR1 is LNHDA and CDR2 is SQIVND (reference sequence). With 3 bases removed from V and 8 bases from J, the gap between germline ends came to 10 bases. CDR3 region: CASSIGRGEAFF. Written as DNA, the CDR3 is TGTGCCAGTAGTATTGGGAGGGGGGAAGCTTTCTTT.

The CDR3 loop is CAWSVRGGVTTSYYGYTF. The CDR3 DNA reads as TGTGCCTGGAGTGTACGAGGGGGGGTTACAACCAGCTACTATGGCTACACCTTC. The gene calls are TRBV30 and TRBJ1-2, with a weak D call TRBD1 (6 bases). The CDR3 consists of 18 residues. The V end lost 0 bases, the J end lost 3 bases, and 23 bases lay between the germline ends. Germline V gene lookup returns CDR1 GTSNPN and CDR2 SVGIG (reference sequence). The full variable domain, in which reference TRBV30 and TRBJ1-2 provide the parts outside the CDR3, is SQTIHQWPATLVQPVGSPLSLECTVEGTSNPNLYWYRQAAGRGLQLLFYSVGIGQISSEVPQNLSASRPQDRQFILSSKKLLLSDSGFYLCAWSVRGGVTTSYYGYTFGSGTRLTVV.

V gene TRBV19 combines with J gene TRBJ2-7; 11 bases are shared with TRBD2. The CDR3 covers 14 residues. V gave up 6 bases and J gave up 6 bases; unmatched junction bases: 7. CDR1 LNHDA and CDR2 SQIVND come from the germline V gene (reference sequence). The CDR3 DNA reads TGTGCCAGTAGGCCCCTAGCGGGGGGTCCCGAGCAGTACTTC. Its protein product is CASRPLAGGPEQYF.

The V and J genes are TRBV15 and TRBJ1-5; the D gene is possibly TRBD1 (6 bases). Germline loops: CDR1 LNHNV, CDR2 YYDKDF (reference sequence). The CDR3 runs to 15 residues. With 1 base removed from V and 0 bases from J, the gap between germline ends came to 7 bases. CDR3 nucleotides: TGTGCCACCAGCAGAGTAGGGGGTAGCAATCAGCCCCAGCATTTT. Its translation: CATSRVGGSNQPQHF.

The chain employs TRBV6-5 and TRBJ2-3; the match to TRBD1 covers 8 bases. CDR3 length equals 15 residues. CDR1 MNHEY and CDR2 SVGAGI come from the germline V gene. V lost 4 bases to trimming and J lost 2 bases; unmatched junction nucleotides: 5. CDR3 DNA sequence: TGTGCCAGCAGTTCCAGGGGGCTCTCCACAGATACGCAGTATTTT. It is translated as CASSSRGLSTDTQYF.

This chain connects TRBV5-8 to TRBJ2-5, with TRBD2 matching 8 bases. The V gene's germline CDR1 is SGHTS and CDR2 YDEGEE. This CDR3 region has 14 residues. With 4 bases clipped from V and 4 bases from J, the junction kept 6 bases outside the gene matches. This CDR3 reads CASSGGTSGETQYF. The CDR3 coding sequence is TGTGCCAGCAGCGGGGGGACTAGTGGAGAGACCCAGTACTTC.

The chain combines TRBV2 with TRBJ1-2; TRBD1 matches 7 bases. Germline V CDR1 and CDR2: SNHLY, FYNNEI. The V segment lost 2 bases and the J segment 2 bases; nucleotides outside the gene matches: 2. The CDR3 has 14 residues. The CDR3: CASSEWTGNYGYTF. As DNA, the CDR3 is TGTGCCAGCAGTGAATGGACAGGCAACTATGGCTACACCTTC.